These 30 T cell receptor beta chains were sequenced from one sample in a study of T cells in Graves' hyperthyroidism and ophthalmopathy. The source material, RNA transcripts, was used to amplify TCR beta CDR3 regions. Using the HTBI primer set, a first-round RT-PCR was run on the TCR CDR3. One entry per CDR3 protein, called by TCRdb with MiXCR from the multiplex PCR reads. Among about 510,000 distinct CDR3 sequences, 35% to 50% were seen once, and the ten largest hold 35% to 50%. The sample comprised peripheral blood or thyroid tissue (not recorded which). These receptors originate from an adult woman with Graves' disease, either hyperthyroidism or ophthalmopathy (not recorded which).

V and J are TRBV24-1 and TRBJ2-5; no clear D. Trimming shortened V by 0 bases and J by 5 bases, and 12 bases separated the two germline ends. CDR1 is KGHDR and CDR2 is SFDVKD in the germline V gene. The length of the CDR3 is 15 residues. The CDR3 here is CATSDLWDSGETQYF. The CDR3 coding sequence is TGTGCCACCAGTGATTTGTGGGATTCTGGCGAGACCCAGTACTTC.

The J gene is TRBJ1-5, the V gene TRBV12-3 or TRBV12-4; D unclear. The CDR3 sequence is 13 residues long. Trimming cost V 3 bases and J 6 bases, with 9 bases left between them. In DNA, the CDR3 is TGTGCCAGCAGTTTTGGGGATGCTCAGCCCCAGCATTTT. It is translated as CASSFGDAQPQHF.

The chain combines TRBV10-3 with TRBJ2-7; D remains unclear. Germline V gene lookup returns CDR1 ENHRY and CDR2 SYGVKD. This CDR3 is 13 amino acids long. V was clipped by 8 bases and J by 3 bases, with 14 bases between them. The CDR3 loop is CAIATLSDYEQYF. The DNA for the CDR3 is TGTGCCATCGCGACTCTCAGCGACTACGAGCAGTACTTC.

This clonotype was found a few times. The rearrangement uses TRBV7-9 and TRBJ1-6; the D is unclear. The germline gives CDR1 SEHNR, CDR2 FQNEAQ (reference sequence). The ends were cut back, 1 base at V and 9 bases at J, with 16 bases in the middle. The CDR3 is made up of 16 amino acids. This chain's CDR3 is CASSLGLRGMGSPLHF. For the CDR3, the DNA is TGTGCCAGCAGCTTAGGCTTACGCGGAATGGGTTCACCCCTCCACTTT.

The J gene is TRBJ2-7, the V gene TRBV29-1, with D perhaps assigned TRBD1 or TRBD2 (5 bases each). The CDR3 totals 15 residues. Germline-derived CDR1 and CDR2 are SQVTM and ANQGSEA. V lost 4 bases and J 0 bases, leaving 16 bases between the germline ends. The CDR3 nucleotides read TGCAGCGTTGTGTTTCAGGGTGGGAGCTCCTACGAGCAGTACTTC. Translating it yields CSVVFQGGSSYEQYF.

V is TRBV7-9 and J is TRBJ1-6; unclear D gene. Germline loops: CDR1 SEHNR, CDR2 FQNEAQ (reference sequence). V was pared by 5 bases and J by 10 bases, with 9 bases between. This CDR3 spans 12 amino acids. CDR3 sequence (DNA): TGTGCCAGCAGCGACGAGAACTCACCCCTCCACTTT. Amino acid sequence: CASSDENSPLHF.

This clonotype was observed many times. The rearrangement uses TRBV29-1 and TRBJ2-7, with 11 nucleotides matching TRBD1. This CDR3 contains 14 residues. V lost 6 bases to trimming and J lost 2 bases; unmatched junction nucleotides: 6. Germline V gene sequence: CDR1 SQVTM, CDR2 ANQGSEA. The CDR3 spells CSVRTGGLAYEQYF. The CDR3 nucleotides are TGCAGCGTGCGGACAGGGGGCCTAGCCTACGAGCAGTACTTC.

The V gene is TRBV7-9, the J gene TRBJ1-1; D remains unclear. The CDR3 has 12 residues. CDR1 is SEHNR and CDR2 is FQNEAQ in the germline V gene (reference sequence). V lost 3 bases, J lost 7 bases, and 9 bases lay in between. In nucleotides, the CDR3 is TGTGCCAGCAGCTTTAGTGCCCTTGAAGCTTTCTTT. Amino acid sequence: CASSFSALEAFF.

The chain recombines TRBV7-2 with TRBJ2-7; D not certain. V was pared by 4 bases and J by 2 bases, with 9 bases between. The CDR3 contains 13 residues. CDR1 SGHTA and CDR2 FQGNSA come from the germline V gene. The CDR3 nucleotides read TGTGCCAGCAGCTACACTGCGACCTACGAGCAGTACTTC. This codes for CASSYTATYEQYF.

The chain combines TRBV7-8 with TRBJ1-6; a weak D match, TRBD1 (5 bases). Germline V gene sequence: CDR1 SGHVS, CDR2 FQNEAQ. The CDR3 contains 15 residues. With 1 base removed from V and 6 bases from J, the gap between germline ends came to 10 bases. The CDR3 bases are TGTGCCAGCAGCTTAGGGGCTGGGACTAATTCACCCCTCCACTTT. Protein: CASSLGAGTNSPLHF.

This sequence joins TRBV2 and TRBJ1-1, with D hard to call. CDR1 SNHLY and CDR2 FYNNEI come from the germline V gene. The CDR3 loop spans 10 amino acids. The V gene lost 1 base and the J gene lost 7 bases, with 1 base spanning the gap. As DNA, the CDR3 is TGTGCCAGCAGTGAAGGTGAAGCTTTCTTT. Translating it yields CASSEGEAFF.

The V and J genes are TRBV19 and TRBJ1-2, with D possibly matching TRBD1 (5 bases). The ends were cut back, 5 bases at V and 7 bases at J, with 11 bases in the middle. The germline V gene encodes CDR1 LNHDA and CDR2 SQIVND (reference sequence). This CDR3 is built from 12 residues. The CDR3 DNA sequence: TGTGCCAGTAGTCCAGAAGGGGCTGGCTACACCTTC. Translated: CASSPEGAGYTF.

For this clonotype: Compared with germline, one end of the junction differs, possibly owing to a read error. The CDR3 DNA is TGTGCCAGCAGTTACTATTTAGACACTGAAGCTTTCTTT. Its translation is CASSYYLDTEAFF. The chain links TRBV10-3 to TRBJ1-1; D not certain. CDR3 length: 13 residues. The germline gives CDR1 ENHRY, CDR2 SYGVKD.

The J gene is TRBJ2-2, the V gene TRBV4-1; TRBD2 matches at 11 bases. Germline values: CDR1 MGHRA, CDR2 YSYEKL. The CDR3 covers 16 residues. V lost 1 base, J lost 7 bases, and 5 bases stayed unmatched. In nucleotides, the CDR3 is TGCGCCAGCAGCCAAGGAAGGCTAGCGGGAGGCGGGGAGCTGTTTTTT. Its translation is CASSQGRLAGGGELFF.

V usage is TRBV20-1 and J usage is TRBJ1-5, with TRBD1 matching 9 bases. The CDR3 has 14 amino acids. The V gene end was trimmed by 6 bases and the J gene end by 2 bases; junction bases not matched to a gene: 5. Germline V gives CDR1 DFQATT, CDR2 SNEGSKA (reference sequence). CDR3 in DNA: TGCAGTGCCCCACAGGGGGCCGGCAATCAGCCCCAGCATTTT. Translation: CSAPQGAGNQPQHF.

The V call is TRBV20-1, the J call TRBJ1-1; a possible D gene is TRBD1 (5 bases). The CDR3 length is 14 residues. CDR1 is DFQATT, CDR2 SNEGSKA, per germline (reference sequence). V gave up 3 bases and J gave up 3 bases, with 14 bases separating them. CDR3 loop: CSASALTDHTEAFF. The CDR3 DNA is TGCAGTGCTAGCGCTCTGACAGACCACACTGAAGCTTTCTTT.

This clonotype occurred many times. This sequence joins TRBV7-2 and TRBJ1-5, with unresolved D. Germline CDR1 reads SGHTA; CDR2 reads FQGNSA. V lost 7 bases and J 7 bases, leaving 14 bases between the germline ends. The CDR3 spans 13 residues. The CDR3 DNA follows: TGTGCCAGCAACCTGGGGTGGGGACAGCCCCAGCATTTT. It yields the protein CASNLGWGQPQHF.

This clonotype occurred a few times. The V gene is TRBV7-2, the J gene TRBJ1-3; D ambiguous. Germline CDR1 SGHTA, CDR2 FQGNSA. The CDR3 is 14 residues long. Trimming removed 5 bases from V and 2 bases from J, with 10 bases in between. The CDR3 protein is CASSPDGAGNTIYF. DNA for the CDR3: TGTGCCAGCAGCCCGGACGGCGCTGGAAACACCATATATTTT.

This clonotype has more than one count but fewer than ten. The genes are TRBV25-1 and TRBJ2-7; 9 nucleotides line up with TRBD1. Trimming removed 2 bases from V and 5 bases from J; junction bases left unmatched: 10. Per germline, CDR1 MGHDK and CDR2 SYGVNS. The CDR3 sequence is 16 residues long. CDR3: CASSEGVGTGNNEQYF. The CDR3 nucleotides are TGTGCCAGCAGTGAAGGGGTCGGGACAGGGAACAACGAGCAGTACTTC.

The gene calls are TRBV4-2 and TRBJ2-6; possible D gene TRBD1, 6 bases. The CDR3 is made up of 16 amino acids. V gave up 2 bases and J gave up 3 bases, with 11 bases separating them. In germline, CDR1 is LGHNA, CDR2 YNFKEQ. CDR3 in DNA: TGTGCCAGCAGCCAAACAGAGGGGGTTGGGGCCAACGTCCTGACTTTC. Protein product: CASSQTEGVGANVLTF.

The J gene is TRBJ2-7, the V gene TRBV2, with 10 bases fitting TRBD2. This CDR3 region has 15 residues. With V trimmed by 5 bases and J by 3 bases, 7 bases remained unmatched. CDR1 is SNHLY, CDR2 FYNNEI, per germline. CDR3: CASSPGLADYYEQYF. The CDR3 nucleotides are TGTGCCAGCAGTCCAGGACTAGCGGACTACTACGAGCAGTACTTC.

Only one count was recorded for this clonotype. The CDR3 sequence is CASSFEGQGETQYF. The CDR3 DNA follows: TGTGCCAGCAGCTTCGAGGGACAGGGGGAGACCCAGTACTTC. The rearrangement uses TRBV7-6 and TRBJ2-5; 10 positions agree with TRBD1. CDR1 is SGHVS and CDR2 is FNYEAQ in the germline V gene. CDR3 length: 14 residues. V lost 3 bases to trimming and J lost 5 bases; unmatched junction nucleotides: 3.

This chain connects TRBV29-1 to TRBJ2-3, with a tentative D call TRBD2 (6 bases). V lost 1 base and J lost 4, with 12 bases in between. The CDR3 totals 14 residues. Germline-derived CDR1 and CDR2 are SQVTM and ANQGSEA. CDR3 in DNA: TGCAGCGTTGAAGGGGACTTGATCGCAGATACGCAGTATTTT. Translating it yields CSVEGDLIADTQYF.

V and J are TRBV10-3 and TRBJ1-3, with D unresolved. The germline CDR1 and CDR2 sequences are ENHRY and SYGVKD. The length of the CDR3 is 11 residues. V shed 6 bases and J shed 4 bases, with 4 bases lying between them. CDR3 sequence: CAIRGGNTIYF. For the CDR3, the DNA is TGTGCCATCAGGGGAGGAAACACCATATATTTT.

The CDR3 protein is CASSNSPTSGRGFYEQYF. CDR3 sequence (DNA): TGTGCCAGCAGTAACTCCCCCACTAGCGGGAGAGGTTTCTACGAGCAGTACTTC. This chain joins TRBV12-3 or TRBV12-4 and TRBJ2-7, with 11 bases that match TRBD2. J was trimmed by 3 bases and V by 5 bases; bases with no gene match: 15. The CDR3 totals 18 residues.

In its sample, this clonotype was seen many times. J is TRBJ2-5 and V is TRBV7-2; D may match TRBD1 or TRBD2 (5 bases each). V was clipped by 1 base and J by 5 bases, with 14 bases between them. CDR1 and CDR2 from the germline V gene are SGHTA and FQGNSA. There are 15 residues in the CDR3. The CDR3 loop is CASSLVANWGETQYF. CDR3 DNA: TGTGCCAGCAGCTTAGTCGCTAATTGGGGGGAGACCCAGTACTTC.

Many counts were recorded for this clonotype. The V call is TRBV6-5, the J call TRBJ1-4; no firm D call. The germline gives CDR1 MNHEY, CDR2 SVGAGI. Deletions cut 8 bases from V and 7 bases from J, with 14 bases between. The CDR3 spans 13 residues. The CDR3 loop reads CASRSGDREKLFF. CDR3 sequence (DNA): TGTGCCAGCCGGTCCGGGGATCGTGAAAAACTGTTTTTT.

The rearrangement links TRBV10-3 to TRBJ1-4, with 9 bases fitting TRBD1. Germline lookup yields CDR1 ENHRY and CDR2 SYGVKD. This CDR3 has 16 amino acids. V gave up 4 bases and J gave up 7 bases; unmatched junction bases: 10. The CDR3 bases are TGTGCCATCAGTGCCCGGGAGGGGACAGGGCCTGAAAAACTGTTTTTT. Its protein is CAISAREGTGPEKLFF.

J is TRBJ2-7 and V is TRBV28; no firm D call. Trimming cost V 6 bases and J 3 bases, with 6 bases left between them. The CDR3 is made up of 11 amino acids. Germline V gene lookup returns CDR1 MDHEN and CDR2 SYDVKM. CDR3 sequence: CASSWRYEQYF. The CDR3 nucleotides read TGTGCCAGCAGCTGGCGCTACGAGCAGTACTTC.

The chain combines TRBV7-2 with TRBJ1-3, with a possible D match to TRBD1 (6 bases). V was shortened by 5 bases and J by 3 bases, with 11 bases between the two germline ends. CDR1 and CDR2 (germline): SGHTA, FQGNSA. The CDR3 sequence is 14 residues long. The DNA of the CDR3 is TGTGCCAGCAGCCGAGGGGGAGATGGAAACACCATATATTTT. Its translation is CASSRGGDGNTIYF.